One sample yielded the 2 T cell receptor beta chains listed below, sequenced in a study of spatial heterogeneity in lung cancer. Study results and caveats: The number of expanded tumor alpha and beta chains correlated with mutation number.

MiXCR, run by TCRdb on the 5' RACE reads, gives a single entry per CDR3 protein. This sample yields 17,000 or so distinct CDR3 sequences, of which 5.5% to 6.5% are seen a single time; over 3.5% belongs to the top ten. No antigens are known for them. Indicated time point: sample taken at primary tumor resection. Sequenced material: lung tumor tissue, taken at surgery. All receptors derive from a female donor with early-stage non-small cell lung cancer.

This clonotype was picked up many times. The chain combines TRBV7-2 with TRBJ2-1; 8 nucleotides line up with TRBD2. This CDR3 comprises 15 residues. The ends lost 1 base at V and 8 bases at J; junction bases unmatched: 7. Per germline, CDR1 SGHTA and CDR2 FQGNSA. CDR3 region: CASSLVGTRGDEQFF. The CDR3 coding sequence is TGTGCCAGCAGCTTAGTCGGGACTAGAGGGGATGAGCAGTTCTTC.

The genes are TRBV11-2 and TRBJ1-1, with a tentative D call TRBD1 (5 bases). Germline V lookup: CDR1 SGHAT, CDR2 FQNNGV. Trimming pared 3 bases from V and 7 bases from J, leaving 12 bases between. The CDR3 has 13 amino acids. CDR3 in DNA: TGTGCCAGCAGCTTGTGGGGGTCCGGTGAAGCTTTCTTT. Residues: CASSLWGSGEAFF.